These 7 T cell receptor beta chains originate from one sample sequenced in a study of blood T cells in healthy people across ages. The second PCR ran roughly 6 to 11 cycles with a sample-barcoded 5' primer and J-beta primers. A single record per CDR3 protein comes from TCRdb applying MiXCR to the 5' RACE reads. The sample yields fewer than 900,000 distinct CDR3 sequences, under 40% seen once. The sequenced sample was blood. These receptors all stem from a man aged 18-30 years in good health.

This clonotype was picked up many times. The chain employs TRBV7-2 and TRBJ2-5; no firm D call. V dropped 6 bases and J dropped 1 base, with 9 bases sitting between them. The germline gives CDR1 SGHTA, CDR2 FQGNSA. This CDR3 spans 13 amino acids. This chain's CDR3 is CASSPRIQETQYF. Here the CDR3 DNA reads TGTGCCAGCAGTCCCAGGATCCAAGAGACCCAGTACTTC.

The V gene is TRBV20-1, the J gene TRBJ1-5; TRBD1 matches at 7 bases. Germline V gene data show CDR1 as DFQATT and CDR2 as SNEGSKA (reference sequence). The V segment lost 1 base and the J segment 6 bases; nucleotides outside the gene matches: 6. This CDR3 spans 14 amino acids. The CDR3, as DNA: TGCAGTGCTAGAGGGCAGGGGGGTGGTCAGCCCCAGCATTTT. Encoded protein: CSARGQGGGQPQHF.

This clonotype was seen just once. This may be a read error: a much more frequent sequence differs by one nucleotide. J is TRBJ2-3 and V is TRBV4-3; 9 bases are shared with TRBD1. The CDR3 contains 15 residues. Germline CDR1 reads LGHNA; CDR2 reads YSLEER. This CDR3 is CAGSQGQGRTDTQYF. CDR3 nucleotide sequence: TGCGCCGGCAGCCAAGGACAGGGGAGGACAGATACGCAGTATTTT.

The chain links TRBV5-6 to TRBJ2-1; no firm D call. With the DNA end fitting TRBJ2-7 better, the J assignment may be wrong. The CDR3 is made up of 16 amino acids. Germline CDR1 and CDR2: SGHDT and YYEEEE. CDR3 sequence reads: CASSLGPMSSYNEQYF. The CDR3 bases are TGTGCCAGCAGCTTGGGACCCATGAGCTCCTACAATGAGCAGTACTTC.

V is TRBV2 and J is TRBJ2-1; D unclear. The CDR3 loop spans 13 amino acids. V lost 4 bases, J lost 3 bases, and 7 bases lay in between. The V gene's germline CDR1 is SNHLY and CDR2 FYNNEI. DNA for the CDR3: TGTGCCAGCAGTGCCCCAGTCTACAATGAGCAGTTCTTC. This gives the protein CASSAPVYNEQFF.

This clonotype was seen a few times. The V gene is TRBV9, the J gene TRBJ1-6; D call uncertain. Germline CDR1 and CDR2: SGDLS and YYNGEE. The V end was cut by 0 bases, the J end by 6 bases, with 7 bases between. The length of the CDR3 is 14 residues. CDR3 in amino acids: CASSVATVNSPLHF. The CDR3 DNA follows: TGTGCCAGCAGCGTAGCTACAGTTAATTCACCCCTCCACTTT.

V gene TRBV5-5 combines with J gene TRBJ1-4, with D possibly TRBD1 on 6 matching bases. Trimming took 6 bases from V and 8 from J, leaving 14 bases between them. CDR3 size: 13 residues. CDR1 is SGHKS, CDR2 YYEKEE, per germline (reference sequence). Here the CDR3 DNA reads TGTGCCAGCATTGCGACCGGGACAGAAAAACTGTTTTTT. Protein sequence: CASIATGTEKLFF.